The clone carrying this T cell receptor (beta chain) has a single count. What it recognizes is unknown. Genomic DNA belonging to each subset was distributed in equal measure over several immunoSEQ plates. TCRdb keeps only in-frame clones here, not all; method: immunoSEQ multiplex PCR. This table holds approximately 2,200,000 clones, around 93% found once. Naivety among CD8 cells was defined by CD45RO negativity and positive CCR7 selection, thereby excluding terminally differentiated effector memory CD45RA+ cells. Nashville, Tennessee was home to all donors, who were Caucasian adults. This record comes from a study of shared clonotypes between healthy human individuals. Across the whole study: CD4 naive cells filled three plates per donor, CD4 memory three, CD8 naive two and CD8 memory one.

The study's findings and limits: As a rule, naive subsets had a larger estimated richness than memory subsets.

V was clipped by 0 bases and J by 2 bases, with 9 bases between them. Germline CDR1 and CDR2: SGDLS and YYNGEE. The CDR3 has 14 amino acids. This sequence was found in a man aged 18 to 30 in good health. Some clones in this sample may be carry-over from other donors' samples. The gene calls are TRBV9 and TRBJ2-7; no reliable D call. Source material: naive CD8+ T cells from PBMCs. The CDR3 reads CASSVGTVAYEQYF. The DNA of the CDR3 is TGTGCCAGCAGCGTAGGGACGGTAGCCTACGAGCAGTACTTC.